The 27 T cell receptor beta chains given below trace back to one sample, sequenced in a study of cytomegalovirus exposure and HLA in healthy donors. A multiplex PCR was run with 60 Vbeta primers and 13 Jbeta primers. Profiled with immunoSEQ multiplex PCR; TCRdb holds only in-frame clones, not every one. Altogether about 180,000 clones are present, 76% being singletons, with the ten largest covering about 1.6%. The sequencing input was PBMCs. These receptors originate from a man aged 18-30 years in good health and CMV-seronegative.

This clone was seen only a few times. V is TRBV7-9 and J is TRBJ1-1, with D possibly TRBD1 on 5 matching bases. Germline loops: CDR1 SEHNR, CDR2 FQNEAQ (reference sequence). Deletions cut 5 bases from V and 2 bases from J, with 18 bases between. This CDR3 is 16 amino acids long. Written as DNA, the CDR3 is TGTGCCAGCAGCCCCCCTCGCGCCGGGGGAAACACTGAAGCTTTCTTT. Protein: CASSPPRAGGNTEAFF.

The gene calls are TRBV28 and TRBJ2-2; tentative D call: TRBD2 (5 bases). The CDR3 sequence is 12 residues long. Trimming removed 8 bases from V and 5 bases from J, with 9 bases in between. Germline V lookup: CDR1 MDHEN, CDR2 SYDVKM. CDR3 in DNA: TGTGCCAGCCTGTCGGGGACCGGGGAGCTGTTTTTT. Translation: CASLSGTGELFF.

CDR3 residues: CASGLGGDPEAFF. CDR3 nucleotide sequence: TGTGCCAGCGGCCTGGGGGGGGACCCTGAAGCTTTCTTT. The V and J genes are TRBV6-5 and TRBJ1-1, with D maybe TRBD1 (5 bases). Trimming removed 8 bases at V and 6 bases at J, with 16 bases between. Germline V gene lookup returns CDR1 MNHEY and CDR2 SVGAGI. The CDR3 spans 13 residues.

V and J are TRBV29-1 and TRBJ2-1; 12 nucleotides match TRBD2. This CDR3 comprises 18 residues. V dropped 7 bases and J dropped 0; count of bases not matched to a gene: 13. Germline assignment: CDR1 SQVTM and CDR2 ANQGSEA. Here the CDR3 reads CSAMKSSGGVSSYNEQFF. The CDR3 bases are TGCAGCGCAATGAAGTCTAGCGGGGGGGTCAGCTCCTACAATGAGCAGTTCTTC.

The chain combines TRBV6-1 with TRBJ1-5; the D gene is possibly TRBD1 (5 bases). The germline V and J ends were trimmed by 6 bases and 4 bases, with 16 bases remaining between them. The germline V gene has CDR1 MNHNS and CDR2 SASEGT. The CDR3 totals 15 residues. CDR3 protein: CASSPRAGRNQPQHF. CDR3 nucleotide sequence: TGTGCCAGCAGCCCCAGGGCGGGAAGAAATCAGCCCCAGCATTTT.

The chain recombines TRBV5-1 with TRBJ1-1; D gene uncertain. With 0 bases removed from V and 1 base from J, the gap between germline ends came to 13 bases. This CDR3 is 16 amino acids long. Germline V CDR1 and CDR2: SGHRS, YFSETQ. CDR3 loop: CASSLGGGQKNTEAFF. The DNA of the CDR3 is TGCGCCAGCAGCTTGGGCGGCGGCCAGAAGAACACTGAAGCTTTCTTT.

The chain uses TRBV20-1 and TRBJ2-7, with a weak D call TRBD1 (5 bases). Per germline, CDR1 DFQATT and CDR2 SNEGSKA (reference sequence). The V and J ends lost 3 bases and 5 bases respectively, with 8 bases between them. CDR3 size: 11 residues. The DNA of the CDR3 is TGCAGTGCTAGCTGGGGCAACGAGCAGTACTTC. It translates to CSASWGNEQYF.

The chain recombines TRBV21-1 with TRBJ2-2; no DNA check was done on the table's D call, TRBD1. TRBV21-1 is termed a pseudogene. There are 16 residues in the CDR3. Written as DNA, the CDR3 is TGTGCCAGCTCCTTCTTCCGACAGGGGCCCCAAGGGGAGCTGTTTTTT. Residues: CASSFFRQGPQGELFF.

A single count supports this clone. V is TRBV5-1 and J is TRBJ2-1; 10 bases are a match to TRBD2. V lost 8 bases to trimming and J lost 6 bases; unmatched junction nucleotides: 11. Germline CDR1 SGHRS, CDR2 YFSETQ. This CDR3 contains 15 residues. CDR3 coding DNA: TGCGCCAGTCATCCGGGACTAGCGATAGCCAATGAGCAGTTCTTC. Its protein is CASHPGLAIANEQFF.

The chain links TRBV5-1 to TRBJ2-2, with 9 bases that match TRBD2. The V segment lost 3 bases and the J segment 3 bases; nucleotides outside the gene matches: 15. The germline CDR1 and CDR2 sequences are SGHRS and YFSETQ. This CDR3 is built from 19 residues. The CDR3 loop is CASSSPRDSGSPDTGELFF. CDR3 DNA sequence: TGCGCCAGCAGCTCCCCCCGGGATAGCGGGAGTCCAGACACCGGGGAGCTGTTTTTT.

The gene calls are TRBV19 and TRBJ1-2; D is unresolved. Germline V gene data show CDR1 as LNHDA and CDR2 as SQIVND (reference sequence). Trimming pared 1 base from V and 6 bases from J, leaving 12 bases between. The CDR3 covers 14 residues. CDR3 nucleotide sequence: TGTGCCAGTAGTATAGCCGAACACCCACATGGCTACACCTTC. It codes for CASSIAEHPHGYTF.

Remarks on this clone: The same CDR3 is also encoded by other DNA sequences in this sample. This chain uses TRBV7-9 with TRBJ2-7; D may be TRBD1 (5 bases). In germline, CDR1 is SEHNR, CDR2 FQNEAQ (reference sequence). The CDR3 is 11 amino acids. V lost 4 bases, J lost 7 bases, and 8 bases lay in between. CDR3 bases: TGTGCCAGCAGCTCAACAGGAGAGCAGTACTTC. Its translation is CASSSTGEQYF.

V usage is TRBV15 and J usage is TRBJ2-5; no reliable D call. Per the germline V gene, CDR1 is LNHNV and CDR2 is YYDKDF (reference sequence). The germline V and J ends were trimmed by 5 bases and 1 base, with 8 bases remaining between them. The CDR3 runs to 13 residues. CDR3: CATSSPGQETQYF. CDR3 nucleotide sequence: TGTGCCACCAGCTCACCCGGCCAAGAGACCCAGTACTTC.

J is TRBJ1-5 and V is TRBV5-1; D is unclear. CDR3 length: 15 residues. Germline V gene lookup returns CDR1 SGHRS and CDR2 YFSETQ. The ends were cut back, 4 bases at V and 2 bases at J, with 13 bases in the middle. CDR3 region: CASSGDGTGNQPQHF. Here the CDR3 DNA reads TGCGCCAGCAGCGGCGACGGTACAGGCAATCAGCCCCAGCATTTT.

The sample holds one count of this clone. The rearrangement joins TRBV2 to TRBJ1-4; TRBD1 matches 7 bases. Germline V CDR1 and CDR2: SNHLY, FYNNEI. J was trimmed by 5 bases and V by 6 bases; bases with no gene match: 9. The CDR3 is made up of 15 amino acids. The CDR3 DNA sequence: TGTGCCAGCAGCGACCACAGGGGACCAAATGAAAAACTGTTTTTT. Residues: CASSDHRGPNEKLFF.

The chain has TRBV4-2 and TRBJ1-3, with D perhaps matching TRBD1 (5 bases). V was pared by 1 base and J by 0 bases, with 13 bases between. The germline gives CDR1 LGHNA, CDR2 YNFKEQ. This CDR3 is 17 amino acids long. The CDR3 region is CASSQGIGGFSGNTIYF. CDR3 DNA: TGTGCCAGCAGCCAAGGTATCGGGGGATTCTCTGGAAACACCATATATTTT.

The chain carries TRBV28 and TRBJ2-2, with D tentatively TRBD2 (6 bases). Germline V gene sequence: CDR1 MDHEN, CDR2 SYDVKM. Trimming stripped 5 bases from V and 2 bases from J, with 15 bases between. The CDR3 has 16 amino acids. The CDR3 nucleotides read TGTGCCAGCAGTCCAGAAACTAGCTTCAACACCGGGGAGCTGTTTTTT. Translated: CASSPETSFNTGELFF.

This clone was seen a few times. The chain combines TRBV2 with TRBJ1-1; D uncertain. Germline V lookup: CDR1 SNHLY, CDR2 FYNNEI. This CDR3 has 13 residues. V lost 6 bases, J lost 0 bases, and 8 bases lay in between. CDR3 protein: CASRREVNTEAFF. The CDR3 DNA is TGTGCCAGCAGGCGGGAAGTGAACACTGAAGCTTTCTTT.

This sequence joins TRBV27 and TRBJ1-2; possibly TRBD1 for D (5 bases). Between the trimmed V and J ends, which lost 3 bases and 3 bases, there was a span of 8 bases. Germline values: CDR1 MNHEY, CDR2 SMNVEV (reference sequence). CDR3 size: 13 residues. DNA of the CDR3: TGTGCCAGCAGTTTTGAAGGGGACTATGGCTACACCTTC. As protein: CASSFEGDYGYTF.

The chain employs TRBV5-6 and TRBJ2-3; perhaps TRBD1 as D (8 bases). The V gene's germline CDR1 is SGHDT and CDR2 YYEEEE. The CDR3 contains 16 residues. V gave up 4 bases and J gave up 1 base, with 16 bases separating them. The CDR3 bases are TGTGCCAGCAGCACGCCCACAGGGGGGGGCACAGATACGCAGTATTTT. This encodes CASSTPTGGGTDTQYF.

The rearrangement joins TRBV6-5 to TRBJ1-6; D is unresolved. The CDR3 totals 15 residues. The germline V gene has CDR1 MNHEY and CDR2 SVGAGI. Trimming removed 2 bases from V and 0 bases from J, with 5 bases in between. The CDR3, as DNA: TGTGCCAGCAGTTACGAGGCCTCCTATAATTCACCCCTCCACTTT. It specifies CASSYEASYNSPLHF.

A word on this clone: An end of the junction differs from the germline gene, which may be a read error. The V and J genes are TRBV6-5 and TRBJ1-1; D is unclear. The CDR3 loop spans 14 amino acids. Germline lookup yields CDR1 MNHEY and CDR2 SVGAGI. CDR3 DNA sequence: TGTGCCGGCAGTTTCTCGTCGTCTAACACTGAAGCTTTCTTT. Translated: CAGSFSSSNTEAFF.

V is TRBV30 and J is TRBJ2-5; 9 bases line up with TRBD1. The DNA end is a closer match to TRBJ2-7, so the J assignment may be wrong. Germline V gene sequence: CDR1 GTSNPN, CDR2 SVGIG (reference sequence). The CDR3 is made up of 14 amino acids. The CDR3 loop reads CAWSGGQGPYEQYF. CDR3 bases: TGTGCCTGGAGTGGGGGACAGGGTCCTTACGAGCAGTACTTC.

This chain connects TRBV4-1 to TRBJ1-2; D not certain. The CDR3 runs to 13 residues. Germline CDR1 reads MGHRA; CDR2 reads YSYEKL. Trimming removed 4 bases from V and 6 bases from J, with 12 bases in between. The CDR3 DNA is TGCGCCAGCAGCCCCCCCCGGGGAAATGGCTACACCTTC. It yields the protein CASSPPRGNGYTF.

This clone was seen only once. The V call is TRBV9, the J call TRBJ1-3; no clear D. Germline lookup yields CDR1 SGDLS and CDR2 YYNGEE. The V end was cut by 4 bases, the J end by 0 bases, with 11 bases between. The CDR3 is 15 residues long. CDR3 amino acids: CASSPTAPSGNTIYF. CDR3 DNA sequence: TGTGCCAGCAGCCCCACTGCCCCCTCTGGAAACACCATATATTTT.

This clone appeared once. The rearrangement links TRBV28 to TRBJ2-7; 9 bases line up with TRBD1. Germline V gene data show CDR1 as MDHEN and CDR2 as SYDVKM. The CDR3 spans 12 residues. V dropped 10 bases and J dropped 8; count of bases not matched to a gene: 9. The CDR3 bases are TGTGCCACTAGAGGGACAGGGACACAGCAGTACTTC. Residues: CATRGTGTQQYF.

The chain uses TRBV9 and TRBJ1-2, with 9 nucleotides matching TRBD1. V was pared by 4 bases and J by 3 bases, with 7 bases of the junction left unmatched. The CDR3 has 15 residues. Germline V gene data show CDR1 as SGDLS and CDR2 as YYNGEE. The chain's CDR3 is CASSPGQGKDYGYTF. CDR3 nucleotides: TGTGCCAGCAGCCCCGGACAGGGGAAGGACTATGGCTACACCTTC.